Given below is one TCR beta chain in context. The CDR3 has 14 amino acids. Germline values: CDR1 LGHNA, CDR2 YSLEER. Trimming pared 3 bases from V and 8 bases from J, leaving 13 bases between. The data derive from a study of blood T cell repertoires in COVID-19. Sequencing was performed with immunoSEQ multiplex PCR; in TCRdb, only in-frame clones are kept and a portion is missing. This sample has about 270,000 clones, with approximately 88% found just once. The sequenced sample consisted of PBMCs or T cells enriched from blood (not recorded which). The receptor comes from a woman aged 40 to 55 with acute COVID-19. V and J are TRBV4-3 and TRBJ1-4; D is perhaps TRBD1 (5 bases). The CDR3 spells CASSHPQGGEKLFF. The CDR3 DNA sequence: TGCGCCAGCAGCCACCCGCAGGGAGGGGAAAAACTGTTTTTT.